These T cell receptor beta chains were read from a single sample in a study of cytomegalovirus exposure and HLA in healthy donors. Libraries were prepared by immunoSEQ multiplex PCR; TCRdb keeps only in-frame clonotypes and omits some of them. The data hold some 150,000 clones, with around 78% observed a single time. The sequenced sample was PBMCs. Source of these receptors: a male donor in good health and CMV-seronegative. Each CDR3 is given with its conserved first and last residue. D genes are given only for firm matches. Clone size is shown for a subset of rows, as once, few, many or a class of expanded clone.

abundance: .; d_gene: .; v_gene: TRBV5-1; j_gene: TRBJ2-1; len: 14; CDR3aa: CASSEGGRTNEQFF; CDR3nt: TGCGCCAGCAGCGAGGGTGGGCGGACCAATGAGCAGTTCTTC
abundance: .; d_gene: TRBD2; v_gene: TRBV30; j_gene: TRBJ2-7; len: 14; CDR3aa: CAWSGEGIRYEQYF; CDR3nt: TGTGCCTGGAGCGGGGAGGGAATAAGGTACGAGCAGTACTTC
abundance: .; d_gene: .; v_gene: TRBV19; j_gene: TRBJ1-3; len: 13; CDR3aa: CASSIGRGNTIYF; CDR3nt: TGTGCCAGTAGTATAGGCCGGGGAAACACCATATATTTT
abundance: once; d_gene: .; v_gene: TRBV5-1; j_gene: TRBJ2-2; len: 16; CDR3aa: CASSLDSGLTSGELFF; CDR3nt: TGCGCCAGCAGCTTGGACTCAGGGCTGACGTCCGGGGAGCTGTTTTTT
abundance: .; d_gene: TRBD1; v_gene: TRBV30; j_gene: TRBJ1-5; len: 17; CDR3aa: CAWSPQGKRSSNQPQHF; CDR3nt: TGTGCCTGGAGTCCACAGGGGAAGCGGAGTAGCAATCAGCCCCAGCATTTT
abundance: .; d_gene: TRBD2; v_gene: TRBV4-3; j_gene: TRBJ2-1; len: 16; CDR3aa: CASSHLAGGPYNEQFF; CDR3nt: TGCGCCAGCAGCCATCTAGCGGGGGGGCCCTACAATGAGCAGTTCTTC
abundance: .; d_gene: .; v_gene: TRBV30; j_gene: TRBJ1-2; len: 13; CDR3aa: CAWSGRGNYGYTF; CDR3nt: TGTGCCTGGAGTGGAAGGGGAAACTATGGCTACACCTTC
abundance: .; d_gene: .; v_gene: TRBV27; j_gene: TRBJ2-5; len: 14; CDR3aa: CASSSNRDQETQYF; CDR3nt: TGTGCCAGCAGTTCAAACCGGGACCAAGAGACCCAGTACTTC
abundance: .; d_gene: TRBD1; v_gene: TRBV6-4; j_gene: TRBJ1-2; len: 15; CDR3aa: CASSDGDRGKYGYTF; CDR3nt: TGTGCCAGCAGTGACGGGGACAGGGGGAAATATGGCTACACCTTC
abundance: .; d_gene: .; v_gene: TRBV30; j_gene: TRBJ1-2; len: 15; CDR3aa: CAWSTPGRPLLGYTF; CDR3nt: TGTGCCTGGAGTACCCCCGGGAGACCTCTTTTAGGCTACACCTTC
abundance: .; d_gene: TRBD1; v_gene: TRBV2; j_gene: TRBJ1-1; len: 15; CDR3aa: CASSGTTGEVAEAFF; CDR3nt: TGTGCCAGCAGTGGGACGACAGGGGAGGTGGCTGAAGCTTTCTTT
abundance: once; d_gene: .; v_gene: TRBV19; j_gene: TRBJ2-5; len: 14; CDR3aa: CASLLDRTQETQYF; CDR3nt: TGTGCCAGCCTCCTGGACAGAACTCAAGAGACCCAGTACTTC
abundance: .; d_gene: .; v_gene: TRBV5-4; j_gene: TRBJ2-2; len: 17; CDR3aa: CASSQEVAIFSAGELFF; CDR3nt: TGTGCCAGCAGCCAGGAGGTAGCAATTTTCTCCGCCGGGGAGCTGTTTTTT
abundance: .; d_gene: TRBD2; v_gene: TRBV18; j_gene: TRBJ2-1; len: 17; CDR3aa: CASSPRTSGSSYNEQFF; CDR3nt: TGTGCCAGCTCACCCAGGACTAGCGGGAGCTCCTACAATGAGCAGTTCTTC
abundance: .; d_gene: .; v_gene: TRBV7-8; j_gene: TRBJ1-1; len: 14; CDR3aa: CASSLWGGGTEAFF; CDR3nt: TGTGCCAGCAGCCTCTGGGGGGGAGGGACTGAAGCTTTCTTT
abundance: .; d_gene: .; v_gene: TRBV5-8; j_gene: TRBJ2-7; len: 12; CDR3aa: CASSLLNREQYF; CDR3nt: TGTGCCAGCAGCTTGCTAAACCGCGAGCAGTACTTC
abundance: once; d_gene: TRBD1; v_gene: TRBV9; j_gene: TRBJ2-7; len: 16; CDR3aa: CASSFEPDRGLYEQYF; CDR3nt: TGTGCCAGCAGCTTCGAACCGGACAGGGGGCTCTACGAGCAGTACTTC
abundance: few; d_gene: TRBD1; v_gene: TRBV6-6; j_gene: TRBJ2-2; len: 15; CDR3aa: CASSYRTGATGELFF; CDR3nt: TGTGCCAGCAGTTACAGGACAGGGGCCACCGGGGAGCTGTTTTTT
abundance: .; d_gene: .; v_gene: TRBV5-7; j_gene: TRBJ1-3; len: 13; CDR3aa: CASRRDGRNTIYF; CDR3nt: TGTGCCAGCCGGAGGGACGGCAGAAACACCATATATTTT
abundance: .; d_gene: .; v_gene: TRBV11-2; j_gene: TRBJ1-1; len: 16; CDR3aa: CASSFWGAGRWTEAFF; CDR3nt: TGTGCCAGCAGCTTTTGGGGCGCGGGGAGGTGGACTGAAGCTTTCTTT
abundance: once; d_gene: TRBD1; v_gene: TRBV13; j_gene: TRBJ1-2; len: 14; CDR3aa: CASSQGQGVYGYTF; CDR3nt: TGTGCCAGCAGCCAGGGACAGGGAGTTTATGGCTACACCTTC
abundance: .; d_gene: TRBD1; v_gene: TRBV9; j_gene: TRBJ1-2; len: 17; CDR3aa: CASSPFFVDRGLDGYTF; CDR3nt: TGTGCCAGCAGCCCGTTTTTTGTGGACAGGGGGCTAGATGGCTACACCTTC
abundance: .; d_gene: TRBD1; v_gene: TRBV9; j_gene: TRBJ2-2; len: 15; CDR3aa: CPSSRTGGMSGELFF; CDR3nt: TGTCCCAGCAGCAGGACAGGGGGCATGTCCGGGGAGCTGTTTTTT
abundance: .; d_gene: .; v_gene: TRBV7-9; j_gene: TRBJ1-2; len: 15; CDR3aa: CASWGEVTFNYGYPF; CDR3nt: TGTGCCAGCTGGGGGGAGGTGACGTTTAACTATGGCTACCCCTTC
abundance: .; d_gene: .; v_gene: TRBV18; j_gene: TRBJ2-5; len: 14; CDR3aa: CASSPRREKETQYF; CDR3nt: TGTGCCAGCTCACCACGACGGGAAAAAGAGACCCAGTACTTC
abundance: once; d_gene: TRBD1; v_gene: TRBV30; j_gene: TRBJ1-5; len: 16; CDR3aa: CAWSVQGGKGNQPQHF; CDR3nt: TGTGCCTGGAGTGTACAGGGGGGAAAGGGCAATCAGCCCCAGCATTTT
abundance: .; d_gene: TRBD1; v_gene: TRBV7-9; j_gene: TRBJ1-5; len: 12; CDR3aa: CASSSQGAPQHF; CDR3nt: TGTGCCAGCAGCTCCCAGGGGGCTCCCCAGCATTTT
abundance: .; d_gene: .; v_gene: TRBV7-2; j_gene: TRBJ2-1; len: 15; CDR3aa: CASSLGQISYNEQFF; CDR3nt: TGTGCCAGCAGCCTTGGACAGATCTCCTACAATGAGCAGTTCTTC
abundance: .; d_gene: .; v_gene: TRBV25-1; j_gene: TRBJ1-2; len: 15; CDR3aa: CASSDAGKGPYGYTF; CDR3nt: TGTGCCAGCAGCGACGCGGGAAAGGGCCCCTATGGCTACACCTTC
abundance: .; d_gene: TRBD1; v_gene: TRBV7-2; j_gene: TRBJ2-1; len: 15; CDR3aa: CASSFRGRTVNEQFF; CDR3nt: TGTGCCAGCAGCTTTAGGGGGCGCACGGTAAATGAGCAGTTCTTC
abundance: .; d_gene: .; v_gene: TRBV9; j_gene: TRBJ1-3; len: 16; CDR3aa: CASSVGASRRINTIYF; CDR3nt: TGTGCCAGCAGCGTGGGCGCCAGCAGGCGAATAAACACCATATATTTT
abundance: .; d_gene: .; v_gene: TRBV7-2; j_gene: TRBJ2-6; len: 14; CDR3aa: CASSTRSGANVLTF; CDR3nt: TGTGCCAGCAGCACTCGCTCTGGGGCCAACGTCCTGACTTTC
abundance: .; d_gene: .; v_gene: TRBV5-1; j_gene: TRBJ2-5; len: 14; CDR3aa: CASSLVPFSETQYF; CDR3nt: TGCGCCAGCAGCTTGGTACCGTTTAGTGAGACCCAGTACTTC
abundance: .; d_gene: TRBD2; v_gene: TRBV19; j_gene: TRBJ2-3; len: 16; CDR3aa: CASSTGLAASTDTQYF; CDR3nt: TGTGCCAGTAGTACGGGACTAGCGGCTAGCACAGATACGCAGTATTTT
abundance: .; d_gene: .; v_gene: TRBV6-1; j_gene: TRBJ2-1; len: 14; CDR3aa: CASSDSGSHNEQFF; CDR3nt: TGTGCCAGCAGTGATAGCGGTTCTCACAATGAGCAGTTCTTC
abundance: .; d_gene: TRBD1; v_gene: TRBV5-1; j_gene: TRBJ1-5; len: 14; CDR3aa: CASSSTGGDQPQHF; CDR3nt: TGCGCCAGCAGCTCGACAGGGGGCGATCAGCCCCAGCATTTT
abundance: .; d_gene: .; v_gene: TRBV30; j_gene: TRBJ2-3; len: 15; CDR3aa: CAWSWRQRGTDTQYF; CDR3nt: TGTGCCTGGAGTTGGCGACAGCGGGGCACAGATACGCAGTATTTT
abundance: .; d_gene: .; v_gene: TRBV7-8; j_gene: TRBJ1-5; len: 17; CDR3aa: CASSLVGGEGTNQPQHF; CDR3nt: TGTGCCAGCAGCTTAGTTGGGGGGGAAGGTACCAATCAGCCCCAGCATTTT
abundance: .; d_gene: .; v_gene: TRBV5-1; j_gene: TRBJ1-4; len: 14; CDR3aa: CASSYDGANEKLFF; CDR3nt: TGCGCCAGCAGCTACGACGGAGCTAATGAAAAACTGTTTTTT
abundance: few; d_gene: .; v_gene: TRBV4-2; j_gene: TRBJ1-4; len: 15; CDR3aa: CASSPSPPVTEKLFF; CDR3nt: TGTGCCAGCAGCCCATCTCCGCCAGTGACAGAAAAACTGTTTTTT
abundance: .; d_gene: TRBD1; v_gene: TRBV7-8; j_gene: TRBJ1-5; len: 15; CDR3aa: CASSSTGHSNQPQHF; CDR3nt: TGTGCCAGCAGCTCGACAGGGCATAGCAATCAGCCCCAGCATTTT
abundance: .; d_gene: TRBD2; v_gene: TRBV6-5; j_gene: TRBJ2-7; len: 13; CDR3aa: CASTRGEGHEQYF; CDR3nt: TGTGCCAGCACCCGCGGGGAGGGGCACGAGCAGTACTTC
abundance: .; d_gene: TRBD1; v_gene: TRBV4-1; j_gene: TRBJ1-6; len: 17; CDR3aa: CASSQGTGGFDNSPLHF; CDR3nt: TGCGCCAGCAGCCAAGGGACAGGGGGCTTCGATAATTCACCCCTCCACTTT
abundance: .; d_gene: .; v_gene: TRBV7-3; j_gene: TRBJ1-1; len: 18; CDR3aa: CASSSRSPPLGGRSRAFF; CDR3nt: TGTGCCAGCAGCTCCCGTTCCCCGCCATTGGGGGGGCGAAGTAGAGCTTTCTTT
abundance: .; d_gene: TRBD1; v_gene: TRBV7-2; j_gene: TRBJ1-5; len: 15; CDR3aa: CASSFWTGENQPQHF; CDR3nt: TGTGCCAGCAGCTTCTGGACAGGAGAGAATCAGCCCCAGCATTTT